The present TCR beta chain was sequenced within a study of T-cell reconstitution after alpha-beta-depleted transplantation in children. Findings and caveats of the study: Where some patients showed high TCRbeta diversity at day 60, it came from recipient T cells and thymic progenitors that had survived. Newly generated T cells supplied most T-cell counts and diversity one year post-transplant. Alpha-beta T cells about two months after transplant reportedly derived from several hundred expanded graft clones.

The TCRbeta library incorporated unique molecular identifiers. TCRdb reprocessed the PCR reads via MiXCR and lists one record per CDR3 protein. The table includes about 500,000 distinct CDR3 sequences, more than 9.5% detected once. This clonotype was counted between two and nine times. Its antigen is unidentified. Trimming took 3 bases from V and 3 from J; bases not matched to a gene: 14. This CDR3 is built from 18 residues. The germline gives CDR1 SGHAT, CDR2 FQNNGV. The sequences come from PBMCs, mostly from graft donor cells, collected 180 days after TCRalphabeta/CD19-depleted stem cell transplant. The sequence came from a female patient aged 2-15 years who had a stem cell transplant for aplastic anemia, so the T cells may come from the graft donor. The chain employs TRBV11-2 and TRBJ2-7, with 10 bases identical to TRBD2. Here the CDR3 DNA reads TGTGCCAGCAGCTTTTGGGGCCCTACTAGCGGGACGATCTACGAGCAGTACGTC. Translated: CASSFWGPTSGTIYEQYV.